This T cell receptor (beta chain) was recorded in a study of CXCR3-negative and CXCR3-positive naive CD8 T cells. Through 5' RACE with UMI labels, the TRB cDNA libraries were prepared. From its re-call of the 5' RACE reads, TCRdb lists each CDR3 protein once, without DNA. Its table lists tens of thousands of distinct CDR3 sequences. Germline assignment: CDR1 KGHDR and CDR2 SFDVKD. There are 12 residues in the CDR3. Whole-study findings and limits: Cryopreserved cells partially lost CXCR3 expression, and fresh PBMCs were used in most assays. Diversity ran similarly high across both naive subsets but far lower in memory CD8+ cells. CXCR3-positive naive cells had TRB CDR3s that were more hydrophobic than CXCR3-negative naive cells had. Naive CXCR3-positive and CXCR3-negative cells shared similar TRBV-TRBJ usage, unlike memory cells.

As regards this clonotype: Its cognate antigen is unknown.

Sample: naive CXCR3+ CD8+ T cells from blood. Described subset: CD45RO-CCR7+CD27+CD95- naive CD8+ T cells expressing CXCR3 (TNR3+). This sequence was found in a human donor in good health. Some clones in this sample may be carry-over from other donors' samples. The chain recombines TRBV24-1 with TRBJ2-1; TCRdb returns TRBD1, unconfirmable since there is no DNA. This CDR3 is CATSAGGHEQFF.